This T cell receptor (beta chain) was captured by sequencing in a study of cytomegalovirus exposure and HLA in healthy donors. Study-wide points: HLA-A and HLA-B allele assignments for most subjects were reportedly predicted accurately using TCR beta sequences.

PCR amplification relied on 60 Vbeta primers (plus 13 Jbeta primers). Clones were sequenced by immunoSEQ multiplex PCR, and TCRdb holds only the in-frame ones, with some missing. Here the sample spans about 100,000 clones, roughly 80% being singletons. This clone appeared once. What it binds is not known. The CDR3 totals 15 residues. The ends lost 4 bases at V and 0 bases at J; junction bases unmatched: 4. The germline V gene has CDR1 SGHTS and CDR2 YDEGEE. The chain uses TRBV5-8 and TRBJ2-1; 7 bases match TRBD2. This TCR was recovered from a man aged 40-50 years in good health and CMV-seropositive. The sequenced sample was PBMCs. The CDR3 DNA follows: TGTGCCAGCAGCACCGGGGGGAGCTCCTACAATGAGCAGTTCTTC. Residues: CASSTGGSSYNEQFF.